This TCR beta chain emerged from a study of CD8 T cells in ankylosing spondylitis. Researchers built TCR beta libraries using quantitative 5'-RACE with molecular barcodes. TCRdb analysed the 5' RACE reads with MiXCR anew, one entry per CDR3 protein. The sample records approximately 250,000 distinct CDR3 sequences, more than 9% being singletons. This clonotype was seen ten or more times. Its specificity is not known. The V and J ends lost 4 bases and 1 base respectively, with 3 bases between them. This CDR3 is built from 11 residues. Germline CDR1 SGHRS, CDR2 YFSETQ. General observations from the study: With a CD8+ phenotype, disease-linked clones were relatively rare in peripheral blood. Both synovial fluid and blood in reactive arthritis had previously been reported to carry some motif variants. Ankylosing spondylitis blood appeared to carry a characteristic TCR beta motif of roughly eight highly homologous variants.

The clonotype was recovered from a male donor with ankylosing spondylitis or in good health (not recorded which). The sample was blood, either unsorted or a sorted T cell fraction (not recorded which). The chain employs TRBV5-1 and TRBJ2-7; D unclear. In nucleotides, the CDR3 is TGCGCCAGCAGCGCTTCCTACGAGCAGTACTTC. Protein product: CASSASYEQYF.